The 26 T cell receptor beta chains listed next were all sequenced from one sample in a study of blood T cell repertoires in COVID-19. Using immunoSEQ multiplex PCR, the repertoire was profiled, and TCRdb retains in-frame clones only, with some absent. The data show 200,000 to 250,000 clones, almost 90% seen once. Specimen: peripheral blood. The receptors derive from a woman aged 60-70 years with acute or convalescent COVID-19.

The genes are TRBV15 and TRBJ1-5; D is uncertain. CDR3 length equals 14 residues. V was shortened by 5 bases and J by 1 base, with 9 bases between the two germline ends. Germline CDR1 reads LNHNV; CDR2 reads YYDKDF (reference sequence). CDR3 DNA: TGTGCCACCAGCGTAAGCCGGAGCAATCAGCCCCAGCATTTT. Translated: CATSVSRSNQPQHF.

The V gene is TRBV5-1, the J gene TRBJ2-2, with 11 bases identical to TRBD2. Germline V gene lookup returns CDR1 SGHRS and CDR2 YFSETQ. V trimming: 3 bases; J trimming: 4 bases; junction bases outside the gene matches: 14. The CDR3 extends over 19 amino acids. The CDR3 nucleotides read TGCGCCAGCAGCTCCTTTGTACTAGCGGGAGCCCCCGTCACCGGGGAGCTGTTTTTT. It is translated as CASSSFVLAGAPVTGELFF.

CDR3 protein: CASSFGETYEQYF. CDR3 sequence (DNA): TGTGCCAGCAGCTTCGGGGAAACCTACGAGCAGTACTTC. The chain employs TRBV11-3 and TRBJ2-7, with D perhaps TRBD2 (5 bases). The V gene's germline CDR1 is SGHNT and CDR2 YENEEA. This CDR3 contains 13 residues. V lost 3 bases and J lost 2, with 8 bases in between.

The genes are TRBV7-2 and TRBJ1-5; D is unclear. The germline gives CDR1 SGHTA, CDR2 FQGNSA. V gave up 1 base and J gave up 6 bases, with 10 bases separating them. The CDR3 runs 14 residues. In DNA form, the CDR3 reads TGTGCCAGCAGCTTAGTACTTCTATTTCAGCCCCAGCATTTT. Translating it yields CASSLVLLFQPQHF.

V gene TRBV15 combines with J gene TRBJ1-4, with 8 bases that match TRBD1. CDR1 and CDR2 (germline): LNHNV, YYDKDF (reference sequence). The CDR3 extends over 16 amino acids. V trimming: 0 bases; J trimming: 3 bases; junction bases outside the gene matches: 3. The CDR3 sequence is CATSREQTGANEKLFF. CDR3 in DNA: TGTGCCACCAGCAGAGAGCAGACAGGGGCTAATGAAAAACTGTTTTTT.

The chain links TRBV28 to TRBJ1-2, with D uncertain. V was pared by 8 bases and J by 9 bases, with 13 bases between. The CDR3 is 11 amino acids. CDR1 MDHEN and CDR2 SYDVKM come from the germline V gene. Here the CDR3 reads CASCLEESYTF. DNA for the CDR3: TGTGCCAGCTGCCTCGAGGAGAGCTACACCTTC.

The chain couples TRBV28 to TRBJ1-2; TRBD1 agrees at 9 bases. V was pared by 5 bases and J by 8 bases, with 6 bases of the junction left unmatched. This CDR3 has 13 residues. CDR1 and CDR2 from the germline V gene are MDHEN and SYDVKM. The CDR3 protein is CASSAGQGRGYTF. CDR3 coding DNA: TGTGCCAGCAGTGCCGGACAGGGGAGAGGCTACACCTTC.

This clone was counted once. CDR3 amino acids: CASSLGGGPGETQYF. The CDR3 nucleotides are TGCGCCAGCAGCTTAGGGGGAGGGCCGGGAGAGACCCAGTACTTC. This sequence joins TRBV5-1 and TRBJ2-5, with a weak D call TRBD2 (7 bases). The CDR3 spans 15 residues. From germline, CDR1 is SGHRS and CDR2 YFSETQ. V was trimmed by 2 bases and J by 4 bases, leaving 15 bases between them.

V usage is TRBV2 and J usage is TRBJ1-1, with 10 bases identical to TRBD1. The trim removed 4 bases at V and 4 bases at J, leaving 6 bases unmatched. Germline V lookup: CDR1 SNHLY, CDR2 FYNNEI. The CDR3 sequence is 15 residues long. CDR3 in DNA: TGTGCCAGCAGTGGGGACAGGGGAAGTGGCACTGAAGCTTTCTTT. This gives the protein CASSGDRGSGTEAFF.

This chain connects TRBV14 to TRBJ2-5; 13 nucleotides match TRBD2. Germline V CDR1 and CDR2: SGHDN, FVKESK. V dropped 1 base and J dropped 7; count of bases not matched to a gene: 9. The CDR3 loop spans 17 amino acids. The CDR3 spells CASSQVGLAGWQGTQYF. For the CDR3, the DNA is TGTGCCAGCAGCCAAGTGGGACTAGCGGGATGGCAGGGGACCCAGTACTTC.

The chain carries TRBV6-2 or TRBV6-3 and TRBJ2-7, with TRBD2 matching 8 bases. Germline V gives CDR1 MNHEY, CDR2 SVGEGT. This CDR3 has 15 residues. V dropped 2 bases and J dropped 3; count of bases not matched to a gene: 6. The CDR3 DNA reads TGTGCCAGCAGTTACGCAGCTAGCGGGCGCTACGAGCAGTACTTC. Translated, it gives CASSYAASGRYEQYF.

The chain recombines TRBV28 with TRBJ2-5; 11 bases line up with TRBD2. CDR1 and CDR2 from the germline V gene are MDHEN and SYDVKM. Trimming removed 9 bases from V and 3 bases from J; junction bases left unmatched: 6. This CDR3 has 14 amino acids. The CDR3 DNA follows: TGTGCCAGTAAATCGGGACTAGCGGAAGAGACCCAGTACTTC. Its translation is CASKSGLAEETQYF.

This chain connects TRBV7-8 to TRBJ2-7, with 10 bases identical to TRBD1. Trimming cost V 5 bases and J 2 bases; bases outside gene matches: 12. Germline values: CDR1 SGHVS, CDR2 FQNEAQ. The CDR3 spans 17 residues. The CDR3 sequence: CASSTSRGTGVTYEQYF. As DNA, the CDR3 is TGTGCCAGCAGCACTTCTAGGGGGACAGGGGTAACCTACGAGCAGTACTTC.

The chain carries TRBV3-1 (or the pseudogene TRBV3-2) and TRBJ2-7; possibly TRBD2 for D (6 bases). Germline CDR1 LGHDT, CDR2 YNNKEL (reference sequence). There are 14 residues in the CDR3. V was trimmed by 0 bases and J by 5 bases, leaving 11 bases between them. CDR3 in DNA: TGTGCCAGCAGCCAAGATTCCTGGGGGGACGAGCAGTACTTC. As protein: CASSQDSWGDEQYF.

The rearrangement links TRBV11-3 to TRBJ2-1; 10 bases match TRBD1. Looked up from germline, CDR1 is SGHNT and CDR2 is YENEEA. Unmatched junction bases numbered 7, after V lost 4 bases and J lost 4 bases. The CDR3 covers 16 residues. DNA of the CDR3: TGTGCCAGCAGCTATAGAGGGACAGGGGAGTACAATGAGCAGTTCTTC. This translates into CASSYRGTGEYNEQFF.

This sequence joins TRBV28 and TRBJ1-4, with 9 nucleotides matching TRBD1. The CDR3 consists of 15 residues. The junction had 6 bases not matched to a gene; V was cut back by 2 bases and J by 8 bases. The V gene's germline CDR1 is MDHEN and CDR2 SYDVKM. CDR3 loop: CASSLLTGGGEKLFF. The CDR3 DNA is TGTGCCAGCAGTTTACTGACAGGGGGAGGAGAAAAACTGTTTTTT. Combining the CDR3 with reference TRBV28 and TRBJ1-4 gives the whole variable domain DVKVTQSSRYLVKRTGEKVFLECVQDMDHENMFWYRQDPGLGLRLIYFSYDVKMKEKGDIPEGYSVSREKKERFSLILESASTNQTSMYLCASSLLTGGGEKLFFGSGTQLSVL.

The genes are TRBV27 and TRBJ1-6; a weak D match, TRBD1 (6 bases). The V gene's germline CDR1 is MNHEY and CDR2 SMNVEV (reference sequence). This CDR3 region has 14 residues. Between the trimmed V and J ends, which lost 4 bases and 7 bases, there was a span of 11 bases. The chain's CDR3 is CASSWGGANSPLHF. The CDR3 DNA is TGTGCCAGCAGTTGGGGGGGCGCAAATTCACCCCTCCACTTT.

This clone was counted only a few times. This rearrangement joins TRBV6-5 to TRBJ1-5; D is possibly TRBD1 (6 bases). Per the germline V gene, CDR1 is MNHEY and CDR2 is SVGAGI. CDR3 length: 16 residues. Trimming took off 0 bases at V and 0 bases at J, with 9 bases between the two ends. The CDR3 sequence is CASSYSYRDSNQPQHF. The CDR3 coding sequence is TGTGCCAGCAGTTACTCTTACAGGGATAGCAATCAGCCCCAGCATTTT.

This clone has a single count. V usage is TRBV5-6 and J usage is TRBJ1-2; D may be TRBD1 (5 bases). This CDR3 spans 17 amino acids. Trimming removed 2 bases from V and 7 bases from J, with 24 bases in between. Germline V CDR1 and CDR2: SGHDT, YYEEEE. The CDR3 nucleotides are TGTGCCAGCAGCTTTGACCACAGGCCTCGAGTGCAGGGTGGCTACACCTTC. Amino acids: CASSFDHRPRVQGGYTF.

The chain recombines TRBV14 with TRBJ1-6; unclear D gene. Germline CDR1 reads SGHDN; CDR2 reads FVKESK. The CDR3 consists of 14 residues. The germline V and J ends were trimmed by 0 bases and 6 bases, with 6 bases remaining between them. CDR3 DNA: TGTGCCAGCAGCCAAGACAGAATTAATTCACCCCTCCACTTT. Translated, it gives CASSQDRINSPLHF.

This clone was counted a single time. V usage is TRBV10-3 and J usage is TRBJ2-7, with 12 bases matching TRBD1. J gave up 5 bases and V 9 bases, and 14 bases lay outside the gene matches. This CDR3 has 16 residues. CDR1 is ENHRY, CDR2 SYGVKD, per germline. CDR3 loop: CAMSNSGTGGIHEQYF. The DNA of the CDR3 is TGTGCCATGTCGAATTCCGGGACAGGGGGCATCCACGAGCAGTACTTC.

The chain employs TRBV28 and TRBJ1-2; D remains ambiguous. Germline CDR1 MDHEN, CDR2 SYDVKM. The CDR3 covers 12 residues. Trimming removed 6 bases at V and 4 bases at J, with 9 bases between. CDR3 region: CASSLQSYGYTF. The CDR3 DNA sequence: TGTGCCAGCAGCCTGCAGTCCTATGGCTACACCTTC.

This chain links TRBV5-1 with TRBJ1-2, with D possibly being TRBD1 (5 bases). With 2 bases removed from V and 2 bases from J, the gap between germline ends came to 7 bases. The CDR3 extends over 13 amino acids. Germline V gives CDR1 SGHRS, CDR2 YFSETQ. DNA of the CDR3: TGCGCCAGCAGCTTTGGGGGGAACTATGGCTACACCTTC. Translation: CASSFGGNYGYTF.

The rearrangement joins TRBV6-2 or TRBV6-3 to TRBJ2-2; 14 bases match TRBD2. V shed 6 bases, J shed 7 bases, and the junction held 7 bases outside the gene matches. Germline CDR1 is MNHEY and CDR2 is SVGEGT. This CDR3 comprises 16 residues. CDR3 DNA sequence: TGTGCCAGCAGCCCGTCCGGACTAGCGGGAGGCGGGGAGCTGTTTTTT. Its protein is CASSPSGLAGGGELFF.

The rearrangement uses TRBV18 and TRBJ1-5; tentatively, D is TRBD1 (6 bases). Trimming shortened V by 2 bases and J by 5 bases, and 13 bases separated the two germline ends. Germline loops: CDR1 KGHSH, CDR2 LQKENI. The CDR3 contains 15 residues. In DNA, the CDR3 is TGTGCCAGCTCACCATTGGGGACAAATTATCAGCCCCAGCATTTT. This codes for CASSPLGTNYQPQHF.

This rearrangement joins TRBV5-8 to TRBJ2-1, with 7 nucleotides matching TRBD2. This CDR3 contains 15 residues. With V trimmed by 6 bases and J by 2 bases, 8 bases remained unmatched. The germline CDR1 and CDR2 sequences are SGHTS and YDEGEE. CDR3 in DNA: TGTGCCAGCAACCCCGGGGGGAGAACCTACAATGAGCAGTTCTTC. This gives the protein CASNPGGRTYNEQFF.